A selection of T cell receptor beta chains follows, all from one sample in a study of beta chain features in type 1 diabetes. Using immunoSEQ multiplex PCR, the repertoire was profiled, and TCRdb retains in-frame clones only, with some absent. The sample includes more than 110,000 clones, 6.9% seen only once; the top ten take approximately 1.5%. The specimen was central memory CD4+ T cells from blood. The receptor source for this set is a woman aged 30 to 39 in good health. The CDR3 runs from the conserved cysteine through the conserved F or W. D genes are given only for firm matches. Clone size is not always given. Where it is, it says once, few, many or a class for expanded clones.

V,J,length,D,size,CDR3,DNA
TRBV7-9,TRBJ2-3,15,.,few,CASSLASLNTDTQYF,TGTGCCAGCAGCTTAGCCAGTCTGAACACAGATACGCAGTATTTT
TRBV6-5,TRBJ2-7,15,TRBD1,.,CASSLGQIGPHEQYF,TGTGCCAGCAGTTTGGGACAGATTGGGCCCCACGAGCAGTACTTC
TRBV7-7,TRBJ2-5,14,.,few,CASSLSGEGETQYF,TGTGCTAGCAGCTTATCGGGAGAAGGGGAGACCCAGTACTTC
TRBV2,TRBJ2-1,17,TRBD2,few,CASSKIRGTSGHNEQFF,TGTGCCAGCAGTAAAATTCGGGGAACTAGCGGGCACAATGAGCAGTTCTTC
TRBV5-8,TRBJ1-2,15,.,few,CASSLFNRADYGYTF,TGTGCCAGCAGCTTGTTCAACAGGGCGGACTATGGCTACACCTTC
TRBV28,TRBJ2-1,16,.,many,CASFKGGQRIYNEQFF,TGTGCCAGCTTCAAAGGAGGGCAGAGAATCTACAATGAGCAGTTCTTC
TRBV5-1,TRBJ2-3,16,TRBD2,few,CASAAAGLGSTDTQYF,TGCGCCAGCGCAGCTGCGGGACTAGGGAGCACAGATACGCAGTATTTT
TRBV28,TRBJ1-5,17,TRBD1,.,CASRGGTGGFSNQPQHF,TGTGCCAGCAGGGGAGGGACAGGGGGTTTTAGCAATCAGCCCCAGCATTTT
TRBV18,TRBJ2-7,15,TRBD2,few,CASSPLAGFSYEQYF,TGTGCCAGCTCACCGCTAGCGGGATTTTCCTACGAGCAGTACTTC
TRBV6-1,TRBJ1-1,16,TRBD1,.,CASSETGQGARAEAFF,TGTGCCAGCAGTGAAACCGGCCAGGGGGCTAGGGCTGAAGCTTTCTTT
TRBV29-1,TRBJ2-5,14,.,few,CSVGAGEGKETQYF,TGCAGTGTGGGGGCCGGGGAGGGAAAGGAGACCCAGTACTTC